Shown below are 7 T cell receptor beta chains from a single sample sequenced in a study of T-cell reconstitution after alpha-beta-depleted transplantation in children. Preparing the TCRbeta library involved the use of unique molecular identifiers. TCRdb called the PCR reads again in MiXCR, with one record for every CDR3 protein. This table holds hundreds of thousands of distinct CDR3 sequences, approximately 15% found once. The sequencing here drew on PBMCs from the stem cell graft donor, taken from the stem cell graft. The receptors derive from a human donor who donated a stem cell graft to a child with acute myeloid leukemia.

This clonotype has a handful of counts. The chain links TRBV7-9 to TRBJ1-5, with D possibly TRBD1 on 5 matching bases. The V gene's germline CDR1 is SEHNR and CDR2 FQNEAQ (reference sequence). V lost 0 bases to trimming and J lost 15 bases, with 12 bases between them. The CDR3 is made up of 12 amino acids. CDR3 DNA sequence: TGTGCCAGCAGCTTAGCAGGGGATGTTCCGCATTTT. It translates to CASSLAGDVPHF.

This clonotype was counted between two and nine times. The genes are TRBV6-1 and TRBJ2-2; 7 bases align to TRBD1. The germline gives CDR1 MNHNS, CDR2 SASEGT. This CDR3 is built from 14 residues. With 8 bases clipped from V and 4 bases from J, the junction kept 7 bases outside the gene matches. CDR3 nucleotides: TGTGCCAGCGAAAGGGGGCTTAGCACCGGGGAGCTGTTTTTT. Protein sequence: CASERGLSTGELFF.

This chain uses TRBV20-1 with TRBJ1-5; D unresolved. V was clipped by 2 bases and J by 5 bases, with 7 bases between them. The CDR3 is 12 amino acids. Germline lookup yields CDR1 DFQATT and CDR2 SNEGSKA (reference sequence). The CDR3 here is CSARHGHQPQHF. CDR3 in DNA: TGCAGTGCTAGACACGGCCATCAGCCCCAGCATTTT.

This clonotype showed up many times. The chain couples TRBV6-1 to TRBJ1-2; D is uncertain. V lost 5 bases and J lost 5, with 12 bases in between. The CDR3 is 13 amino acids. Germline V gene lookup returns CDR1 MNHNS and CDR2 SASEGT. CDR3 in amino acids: CASSPGGLYGYTF. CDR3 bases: TGTGCCAGCAGTCCGGGCGGGCTTTATGGCTACACCTTC.

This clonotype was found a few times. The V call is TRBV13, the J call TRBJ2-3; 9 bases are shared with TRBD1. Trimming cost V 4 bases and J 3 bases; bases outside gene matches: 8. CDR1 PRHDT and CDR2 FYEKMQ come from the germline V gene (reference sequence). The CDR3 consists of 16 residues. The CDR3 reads CASSSDKGTGTDTQYF. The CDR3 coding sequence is TGTGCCAGCAGCTCCGACAAGGGGACAGGGACAGATACGCAGTATTTT.

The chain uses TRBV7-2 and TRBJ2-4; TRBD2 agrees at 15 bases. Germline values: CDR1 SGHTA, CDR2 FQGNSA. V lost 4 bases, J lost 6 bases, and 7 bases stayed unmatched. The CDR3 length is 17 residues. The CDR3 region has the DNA TGTGCCAGCAGCTCCGGACTAGCGGGGGGGCGTGGAAACATTCAGTACTTC. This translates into CASSSGLAGGRGNIQYF.

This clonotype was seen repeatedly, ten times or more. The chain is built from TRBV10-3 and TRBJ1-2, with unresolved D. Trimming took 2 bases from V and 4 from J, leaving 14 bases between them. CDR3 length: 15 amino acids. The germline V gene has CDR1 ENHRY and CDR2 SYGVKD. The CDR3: CAISEPNIEPYGYTF. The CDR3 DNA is TGTGCCATCAGTGAGCCAAACATCGAACCCTATGGCTACACCTTC.